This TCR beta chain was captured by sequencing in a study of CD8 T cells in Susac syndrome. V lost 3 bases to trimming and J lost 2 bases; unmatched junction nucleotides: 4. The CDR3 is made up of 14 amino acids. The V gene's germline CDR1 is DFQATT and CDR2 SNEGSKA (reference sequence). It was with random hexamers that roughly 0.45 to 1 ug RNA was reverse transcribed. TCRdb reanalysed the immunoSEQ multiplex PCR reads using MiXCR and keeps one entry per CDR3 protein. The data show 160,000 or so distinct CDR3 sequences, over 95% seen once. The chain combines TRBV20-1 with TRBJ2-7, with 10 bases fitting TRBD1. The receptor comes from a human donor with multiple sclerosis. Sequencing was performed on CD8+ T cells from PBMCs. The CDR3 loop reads CSASLGTGAYEQYF. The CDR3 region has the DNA TGCAGTGCTAGCCTGGGGACAGGGGCCTACGAGCAGTACTTC.